Sequencing of this T cell receptor beta chain was carried out in a study of Graves' ophthalmopathy and Graves' hyperthyroidism. A remark on this clonotype: Its antigen remains unidentified.

Study-wide results and caveats: Ophthalmopathy progression was predicted by the model at less than 71% sensitivity and less than 80% specificity. The authors also found most expanded thyroid clonotypes above 0.001 frequency in blood.

Trimming removed 0 bases from V and 0 bases from J, with 8 bases in between. Germline CDR1 is LGHDT and CDR2 is YNNKEL (reference sequence). This CDR3 has 15 residues. RNA transcripts yielded amplified TCR beta CDR3 regions. In the first round, RT-PCR was carried out with HTBI primers, and a multiplex PCR formed the second round. From the multiplex PCR reads, TCRdb called clonotypes with MiXCR, one entry per CDR3 protein. The table shows just over 600,000 distinct CDR3 sequences, with 22% occurring only once. Sequencing was carried out using peripheral blood. This chain uses TRBV3-1 with TRBJ1-2; D is ambiguous. This TCR came from a woman aged 18-30 years with stable Graves' hyperthyroidism. Some clones in this sample may be carry-over from other donors' samples. In DNA, the CDR3 is TGTGCCAGCAGCCAAGACGACGGGACTAACTATGGCTACACCTTC. Translating it yields CASSQDDGTNYGYTF.